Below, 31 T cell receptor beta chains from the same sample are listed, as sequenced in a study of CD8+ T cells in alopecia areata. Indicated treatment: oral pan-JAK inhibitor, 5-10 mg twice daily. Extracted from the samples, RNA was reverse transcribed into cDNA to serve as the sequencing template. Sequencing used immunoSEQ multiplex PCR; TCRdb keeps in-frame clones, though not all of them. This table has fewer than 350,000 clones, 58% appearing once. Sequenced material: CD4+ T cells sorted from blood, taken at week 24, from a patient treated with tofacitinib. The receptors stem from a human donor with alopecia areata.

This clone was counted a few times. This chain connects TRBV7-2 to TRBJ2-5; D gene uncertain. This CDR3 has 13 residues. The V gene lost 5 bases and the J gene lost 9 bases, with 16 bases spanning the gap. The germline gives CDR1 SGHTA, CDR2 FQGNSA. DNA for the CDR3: TGTGCCAGCAGCCGAGAACGGAATGAGCCCCAGTACTTC. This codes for CASSRERNEPQYF.

CDR3 protein: CASSPGRGWSTDTQYF. The CDR3 DNA sequence: TGCGCCAGCAGCCCCGGGAGGGGTTGGAGCACAGATACGCAGTATTTT. V is TRBV4-3 and J is TRBJ2-3, with 8 bases lining up with TRBD2. Germline CDR1 reads LGHNA; CDR2 reads YSLEER. The CDR3 is 16 residues long. V shed 4 bases and J 0 bases; nucleotides not matched to a gene: 6.

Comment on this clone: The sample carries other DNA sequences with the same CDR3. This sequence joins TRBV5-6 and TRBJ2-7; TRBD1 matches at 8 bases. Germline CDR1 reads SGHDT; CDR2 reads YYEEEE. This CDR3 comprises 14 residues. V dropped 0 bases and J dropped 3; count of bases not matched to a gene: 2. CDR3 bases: TGTGCCAGCAGCTTGGGGACAGGGAACTACGAGCAGTACTTC. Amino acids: CASSLGTGNYEQYF.

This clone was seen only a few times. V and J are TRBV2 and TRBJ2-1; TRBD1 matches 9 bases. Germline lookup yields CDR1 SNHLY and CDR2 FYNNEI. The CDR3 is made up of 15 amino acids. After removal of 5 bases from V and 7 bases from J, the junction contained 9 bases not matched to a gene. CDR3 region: CASSYVGQGRNEQFF. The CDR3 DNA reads TGTGCCAGCAGTTATGTAGGACAGGGGAGAAATGAGCAGTTCTTC.

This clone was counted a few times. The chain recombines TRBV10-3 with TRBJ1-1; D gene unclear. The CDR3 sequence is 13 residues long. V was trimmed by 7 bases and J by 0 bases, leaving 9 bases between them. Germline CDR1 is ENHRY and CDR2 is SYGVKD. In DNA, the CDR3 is TGTGCCATCATGGCAGCGTTGAACACTGAAGCTTTCTTT. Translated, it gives CAIMAALNTEAFF.

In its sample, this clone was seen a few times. This chain's CDR3 is CASSQDPDQPQHF. The CDR3 coding sequence is TGTGCCAGCAGCCAAGATCCAGATCAGCCCCAGCATTTT. V is TRBV4-2 and J is TRBJ1-5; D unclear. Per germline, CDR1 LGHNA and CDR2 YNFKEQ. The CDR3 is 13 amino acids. V lost 0 bases to trimming and J lost 5 bases, with 5 bases between them.

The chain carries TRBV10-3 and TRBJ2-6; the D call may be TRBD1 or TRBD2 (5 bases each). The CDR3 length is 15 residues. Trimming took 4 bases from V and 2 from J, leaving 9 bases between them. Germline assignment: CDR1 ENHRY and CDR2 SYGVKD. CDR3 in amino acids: CAISGQGPGANVLTF. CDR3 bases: TGTGCCATCAGTGGGCAGGGACCTGGGGCCAACGTCCTGACTTTC.

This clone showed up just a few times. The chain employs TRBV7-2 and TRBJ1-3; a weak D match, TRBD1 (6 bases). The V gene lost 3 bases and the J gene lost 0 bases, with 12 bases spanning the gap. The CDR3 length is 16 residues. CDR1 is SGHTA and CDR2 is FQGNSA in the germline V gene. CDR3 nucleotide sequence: TGTGCCAGCAGCTTCGGACAGCCTGTCTCTGGAAACACCATATATTTT. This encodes CASSFGQPVSGNTIYF.

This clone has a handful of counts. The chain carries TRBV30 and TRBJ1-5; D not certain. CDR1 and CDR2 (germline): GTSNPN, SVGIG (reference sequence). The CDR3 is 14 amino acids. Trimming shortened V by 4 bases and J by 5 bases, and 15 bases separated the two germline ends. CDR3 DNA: TGTGCCTGGACTAACGGCAAGGAGGATCAGCCCCAGCATTTT. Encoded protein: CAWTNGKEDQPQHF. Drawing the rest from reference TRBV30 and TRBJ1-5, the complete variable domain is SQTIHQWPATLVQPVGSPLSLECTVEGTSNPNLYWYRQAAGRGLQLLFYSVGIGQISSEVPQNLSASRPQDRQFILSSKKLLLSDSGFYLCAWTNGKEDQPQHFGDGTRLSIL.

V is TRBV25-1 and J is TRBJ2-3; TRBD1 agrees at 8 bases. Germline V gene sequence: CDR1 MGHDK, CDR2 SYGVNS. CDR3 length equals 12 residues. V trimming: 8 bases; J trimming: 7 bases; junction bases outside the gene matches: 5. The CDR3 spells CASPGGAYTQYF. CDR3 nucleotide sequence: TGTGCCAGCCCAGGGGGCGCCTATACGCAGTATTTT.

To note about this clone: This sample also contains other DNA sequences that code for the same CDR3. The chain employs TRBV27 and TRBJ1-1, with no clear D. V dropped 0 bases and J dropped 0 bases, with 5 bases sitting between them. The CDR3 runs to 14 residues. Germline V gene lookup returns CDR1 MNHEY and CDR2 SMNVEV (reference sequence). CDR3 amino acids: CASSLSRVNTEAFF. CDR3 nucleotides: TGTGCCAGCAGTTTATCGAGGGTGAACACTGAAGCTTTCTTT.

This CDR3 reads CASSDVNEDTQYF. The CDR3 DNA reads as TGTGCCAGCAGTGATGTAAATGAAGATACGCAGTATTTT. The chain combines TRBV25-1 with TRBJ2-3; no clear D gene. The CDR3 is 13 residues long. The V gene lost 3 bases and the J gene lost 5 bases, with 9 bases spanning the gap. The germline gives CDR1 MGHDK, CDR2 SYGVNS.

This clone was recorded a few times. The CDR3 here is CASSLVATSGGYNEQFF. The CDR3 region has the DNA TGTGCCAGCAGCTTAGTCGCCACTAGCGGGGGATACAATGAGCAGTTCTTC. The rearrangement uses TRBV7-2 and TRBJ2-1, with 11 bases that match TRBD2. Germline loops: CDR1 SGHTA, CDR2 FQGNSA. The ends lost 1 base at V and 4 bases at J; junction bases unmatched: 6. This CDR3 has 17 amino acids.

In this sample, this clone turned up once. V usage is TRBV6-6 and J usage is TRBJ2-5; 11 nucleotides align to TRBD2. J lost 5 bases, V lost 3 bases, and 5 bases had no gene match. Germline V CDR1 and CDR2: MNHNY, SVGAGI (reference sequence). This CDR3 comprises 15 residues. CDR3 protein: CASSYSGGASETQYF. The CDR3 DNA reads TGTGCCAGCAGTTATAGCGGGGGGGCCTCGGAGACCCAGTACTTC.

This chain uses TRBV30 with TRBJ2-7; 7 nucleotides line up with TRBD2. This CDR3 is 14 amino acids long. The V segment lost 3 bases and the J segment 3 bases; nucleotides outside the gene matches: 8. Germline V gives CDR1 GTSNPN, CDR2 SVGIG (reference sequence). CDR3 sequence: CAWREDSGGYEQYF. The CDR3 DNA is TGTGCCTGGAGAGAAGACTCGGGGGGCTACGAGCAGTACTTC.

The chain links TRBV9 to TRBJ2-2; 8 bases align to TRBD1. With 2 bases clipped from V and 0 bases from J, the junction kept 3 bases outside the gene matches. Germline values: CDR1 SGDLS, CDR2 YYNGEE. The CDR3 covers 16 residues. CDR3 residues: CASSVTQGANTGELFF. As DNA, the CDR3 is TGTGCCAGCAGCGTCACACAGGGGGCGAACACCGGGGAGCTGTTTTTT.

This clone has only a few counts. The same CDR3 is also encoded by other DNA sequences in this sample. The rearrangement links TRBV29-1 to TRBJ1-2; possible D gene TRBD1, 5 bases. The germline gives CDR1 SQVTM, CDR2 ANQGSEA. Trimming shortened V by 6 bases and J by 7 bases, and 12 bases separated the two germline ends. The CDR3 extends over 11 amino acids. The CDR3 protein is CSVLVGAGYTF. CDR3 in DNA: TGCAGCGTCCTCGTCGGGGCTGGCTACACCTTC.

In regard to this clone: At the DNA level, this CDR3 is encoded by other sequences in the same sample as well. CDR3 bases: TGTGCCAGCAGCGTAGCCAGGAACACTGAAGCTTTCTTT. Translation gives CASSVARNTEAFF. The genes are TRBV9 and TRBJ1-1; unclear D gene. Trimming pared 0 bases from V and 1 base from J, leaving 4 bases between. Germline CDR1 SGDLS, CDR2 YYNGEE. CDR3 length: 13 amino acids. Based on the CDR3 plus reference TRBV9 and TRBJ1-1, the full variable domain is DSGVTQTPKHLITATGQRVTLRCSPRSGDLSVYWYQQSLDQGLQFLIQYYNGEERAKGNILERFSAQQFPDLHSELNLSSLELGDSALYFCASSVARNTEAFFGQGTRLTVV.

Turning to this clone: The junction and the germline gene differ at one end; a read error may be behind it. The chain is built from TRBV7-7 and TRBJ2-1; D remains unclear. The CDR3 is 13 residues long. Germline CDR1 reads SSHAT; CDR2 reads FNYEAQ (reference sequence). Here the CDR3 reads CASSFQNWDEQFF. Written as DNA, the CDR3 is TGTGCTAGCAGCTTCCAGAACTGGGATGAGCAGTTCTTC.

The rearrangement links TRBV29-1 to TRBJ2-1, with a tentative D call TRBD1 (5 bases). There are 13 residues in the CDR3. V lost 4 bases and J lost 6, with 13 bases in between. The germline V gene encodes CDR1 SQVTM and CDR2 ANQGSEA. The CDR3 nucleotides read TGCAGCGTTGTTGGCAGGGTTTTCAATGAGCAGTTCTTC. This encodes CSVVGRVFNEQFF.

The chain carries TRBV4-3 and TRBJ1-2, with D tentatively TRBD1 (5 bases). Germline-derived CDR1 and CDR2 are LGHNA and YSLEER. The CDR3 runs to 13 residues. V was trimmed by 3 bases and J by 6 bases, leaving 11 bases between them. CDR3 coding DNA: TGCGCCAGCAGCCACCCGGGGGGTGATGGCTACACCTTC. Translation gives CASSHPGGDGYTF.

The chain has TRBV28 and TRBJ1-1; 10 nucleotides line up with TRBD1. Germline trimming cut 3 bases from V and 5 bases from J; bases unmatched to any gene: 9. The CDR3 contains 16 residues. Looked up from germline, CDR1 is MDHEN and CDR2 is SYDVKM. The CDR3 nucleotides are TGTGCCAGCAGTTTGCCCGGGACAGGGGCTTTAACTGAAGCTTTCTTT. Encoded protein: CASSLPGTGALTEAFF.

The CDR3 reads CASSFASTDSPLHF. The CDR3 DNA follows: TGTGCCAGCAGCTTTGCCTCCACGGATTCACCCCTCCACTTT. The chain uses TRBV7-9 and TRBJ1-6; D uncertain. The CDR3 is made up of 14 amino acids. Germline V gene lookup returns CDR1 SEHNR and CDR2 FQNEAQ (reference sequence). Trimming took off 3 bases at V and 8 bases at J, with 11 bases between the two ends.

CDR3 residues: CASSPTGITDTQYF. The CDR3 region has the DNA TGTGCCAGCAGCCCCACAGGGATAACAGATACGCAGTATTTT. V usage is TRBV7-2 and J usage is TRBJ2-3, with D maybe TRBD1 (6 bases). V was shortened by 5 bases and J by 3 bases, with 12 bases between the two germline ends. The germline V gene encodes CDR1 SGHTA and CDR2 FQGNSA. The CDR3 is 14 residues long.

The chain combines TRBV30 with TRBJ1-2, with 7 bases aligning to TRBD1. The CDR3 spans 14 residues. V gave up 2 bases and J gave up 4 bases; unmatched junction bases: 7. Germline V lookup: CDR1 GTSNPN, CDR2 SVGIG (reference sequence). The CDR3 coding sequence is TGTGCCTGGAGTAGGGACAGTTTCATCTATGGCTACACCTTC. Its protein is CAWSRDSFIYGYTF.

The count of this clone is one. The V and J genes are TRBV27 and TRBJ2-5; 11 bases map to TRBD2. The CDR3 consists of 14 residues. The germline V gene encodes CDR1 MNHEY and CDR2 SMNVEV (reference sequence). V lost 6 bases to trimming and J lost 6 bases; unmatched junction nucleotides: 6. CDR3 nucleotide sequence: TGTGCCAGCAGAGGGACTAGCGGACGAAAGACCCAGTACTTC. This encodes CASRGTSGRKTQYF.

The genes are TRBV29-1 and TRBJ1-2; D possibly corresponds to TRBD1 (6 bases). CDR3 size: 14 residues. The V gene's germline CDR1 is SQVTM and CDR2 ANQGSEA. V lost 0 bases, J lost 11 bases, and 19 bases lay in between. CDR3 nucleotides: TGCAGCGTTGAAGAGCTCGGGGGGCGGGGAGTGTACACCTTC. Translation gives CSVEELGGRGVYTF. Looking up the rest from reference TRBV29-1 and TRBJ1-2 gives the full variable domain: SAVISQKPSRDICQRGTSLTIQCQVDSQVTMMFWYRQQPGQSLTLIATANQGSEATYESGFVIDKFPISRPNLTFSTLTVSNMSPEDSSIYLCSVEELGGRGVYTFGSGTRLTVV.

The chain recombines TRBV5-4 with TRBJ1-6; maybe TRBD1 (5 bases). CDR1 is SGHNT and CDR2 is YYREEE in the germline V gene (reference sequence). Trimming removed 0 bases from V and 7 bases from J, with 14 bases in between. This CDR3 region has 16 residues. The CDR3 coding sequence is TGTGCCAGCAGCTTGGGGCAGGGAGGACTCAATTCACCCCTCCACTTT. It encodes CASSLGQGGLNSPLHF.

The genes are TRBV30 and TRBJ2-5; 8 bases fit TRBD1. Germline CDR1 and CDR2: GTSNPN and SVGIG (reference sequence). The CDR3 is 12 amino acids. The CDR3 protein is CVGQGQQKTQYF. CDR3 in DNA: TGTGTCGGACAGGGACAACAAAAGACCCAGTACTTC.

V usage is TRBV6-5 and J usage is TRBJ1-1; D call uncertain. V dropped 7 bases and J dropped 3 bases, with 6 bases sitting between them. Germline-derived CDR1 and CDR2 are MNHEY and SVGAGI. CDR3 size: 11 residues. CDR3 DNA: TGTGCCAGCACAAGGGACACTGAAGCTTTCTTT. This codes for CASTRDTEAFF.

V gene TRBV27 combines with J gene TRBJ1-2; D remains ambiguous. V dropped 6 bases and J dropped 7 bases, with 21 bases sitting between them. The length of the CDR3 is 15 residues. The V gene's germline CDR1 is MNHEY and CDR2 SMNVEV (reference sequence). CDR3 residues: CASSSQGRPIGGYTF. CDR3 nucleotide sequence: TGTGCCAGCAGCTCCCAAGGGCGGCCCATCGGTGGCTACACCTTC.